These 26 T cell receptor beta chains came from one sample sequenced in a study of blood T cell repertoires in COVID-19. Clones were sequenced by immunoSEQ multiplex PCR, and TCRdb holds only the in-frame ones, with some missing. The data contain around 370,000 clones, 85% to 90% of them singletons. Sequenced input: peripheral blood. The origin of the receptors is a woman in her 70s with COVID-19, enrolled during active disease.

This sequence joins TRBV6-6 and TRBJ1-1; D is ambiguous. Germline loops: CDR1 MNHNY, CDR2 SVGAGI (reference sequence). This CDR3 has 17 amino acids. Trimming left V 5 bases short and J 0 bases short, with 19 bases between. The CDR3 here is CASSLLGEGSMNTEAFF. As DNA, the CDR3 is TGTGCCAGCAGTCTTCTTGGGGAAGGGAGTATGAACACTGAAGCTTTCTTT.

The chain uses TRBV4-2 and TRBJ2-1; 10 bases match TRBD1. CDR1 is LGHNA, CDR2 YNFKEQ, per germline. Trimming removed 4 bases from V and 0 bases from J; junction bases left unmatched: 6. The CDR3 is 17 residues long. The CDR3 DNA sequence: TGTGCCAGCAGCCCGGGGACAGGGGAAAGCTCCTACAATGAGCAGTTCTTC. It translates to CASSPGTGESSYNEQFF.

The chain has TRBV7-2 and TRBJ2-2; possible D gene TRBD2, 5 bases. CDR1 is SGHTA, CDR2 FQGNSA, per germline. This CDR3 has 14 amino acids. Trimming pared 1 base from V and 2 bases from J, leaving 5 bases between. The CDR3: CASSLGLNTGELFF. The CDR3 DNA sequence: TGTGCCAGCAGCTTAGGACTAAACACCGGGGAGCTGTTTTTT.

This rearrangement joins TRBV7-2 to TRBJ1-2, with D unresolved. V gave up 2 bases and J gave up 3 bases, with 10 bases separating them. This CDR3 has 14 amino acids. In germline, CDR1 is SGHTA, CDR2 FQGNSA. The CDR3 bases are TGTGCCAGCAGCTTACGTCAGGAAGACTATGGCTACACCTTC. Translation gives CASSLRQEDYGYTF.

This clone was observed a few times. CDR3 coding DNA: TGTGCCTGGGACAGGGGCAATCAGCCCCAGCATTTT. Protein: CAWDRGNQPQHF. The chain couples TRBV30 to TRBJ1-5, with TRBD1 identical over 7 bases. The V gene's germline CDR1 is GTSNPN and CDR2 SVGIG (reference sequence). The ends lost 5 bases at V and 2 bases at J; junction bases unmatched: 0. The CDR3 contains 12 residues.

The CDR3: CASRMLGSSRGGYTF. The DNA for the CDR3 is TGTGCCAGCAGAATGCTCGGGTCTTCCCGGGGTGGCTACACCTTC. The V and J genes are TRBV28 and TRBJ1-2; D not certain. The CDR3 covers 15 residues. Deletions cut 6 bases from V and 7 bases from J, with 21 bases between. In germline, CDR1 is MDHEN, CDR2 SYDVKM.

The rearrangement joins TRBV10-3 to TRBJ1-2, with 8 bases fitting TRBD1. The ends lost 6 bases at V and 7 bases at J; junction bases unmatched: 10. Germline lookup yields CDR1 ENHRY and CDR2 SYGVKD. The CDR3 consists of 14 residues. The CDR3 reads CAISPDRVLVGYTF. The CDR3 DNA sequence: TGTGCCATCAGCCCGGACAGGGTCCTGGTTGGCTACACCTTC.

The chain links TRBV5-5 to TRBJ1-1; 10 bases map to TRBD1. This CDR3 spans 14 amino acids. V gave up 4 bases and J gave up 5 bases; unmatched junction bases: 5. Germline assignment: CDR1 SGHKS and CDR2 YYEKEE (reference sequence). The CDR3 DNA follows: TGTGCCAGCAGCCTGGGACAGGGGTGGACTGAAGCTTTCTTT. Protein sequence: CASSLGQGWTEAFF.

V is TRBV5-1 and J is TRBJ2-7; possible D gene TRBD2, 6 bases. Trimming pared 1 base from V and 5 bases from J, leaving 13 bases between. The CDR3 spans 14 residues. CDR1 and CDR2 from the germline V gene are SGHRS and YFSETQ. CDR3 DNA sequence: TGCGCCAGCAGCTTGATCCCGGAGGGCGACGAGCAGTACTTC. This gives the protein CASSLIPEGDEQYF.

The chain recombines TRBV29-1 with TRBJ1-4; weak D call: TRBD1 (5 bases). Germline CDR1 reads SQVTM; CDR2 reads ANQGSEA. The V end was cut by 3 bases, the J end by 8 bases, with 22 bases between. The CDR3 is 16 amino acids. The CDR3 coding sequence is TGCAGCGTTGACCTGATCGGGGCGGGGATGGAGGAAAAACTGTTTTTT. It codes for CSVDLIGAGMEEKLFF.

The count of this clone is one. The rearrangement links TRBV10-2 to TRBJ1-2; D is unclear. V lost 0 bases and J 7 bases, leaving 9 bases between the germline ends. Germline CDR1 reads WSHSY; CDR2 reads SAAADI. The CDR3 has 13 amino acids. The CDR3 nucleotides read TGCGCCAGCAGTGAGTCGATTTGGGCTGGCTACACCTTC. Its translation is CASSESIWAGYTF.

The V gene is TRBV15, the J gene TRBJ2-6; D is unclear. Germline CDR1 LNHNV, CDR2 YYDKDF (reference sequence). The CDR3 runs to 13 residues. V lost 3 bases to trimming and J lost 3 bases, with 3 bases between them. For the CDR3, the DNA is TGTGCCACCAGCAGTTATGGGGCCAACGTCCTGACTTTC. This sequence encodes CATSSYGANVLTF. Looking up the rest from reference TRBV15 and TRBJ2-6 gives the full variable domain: DAMVIQNPRYQVTQFGKPVTLSCSQTLNHNVMYWYQQKSSQAPKLLFHYYDKDFNNEADTPDNFQSRRPNTSFCFLDIRSPGLGDTAMYLCATSSYGANVLTFGAGSRLTVL.

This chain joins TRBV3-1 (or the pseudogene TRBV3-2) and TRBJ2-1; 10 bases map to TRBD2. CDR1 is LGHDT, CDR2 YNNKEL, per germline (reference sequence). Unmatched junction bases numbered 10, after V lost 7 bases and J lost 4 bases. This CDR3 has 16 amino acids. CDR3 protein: CASTLSSGGNYNEQFF. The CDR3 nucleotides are TGTGCCAGCACCCTCTCTAGCGGGGGTAATTACAATGAGCAGTTCTTC.

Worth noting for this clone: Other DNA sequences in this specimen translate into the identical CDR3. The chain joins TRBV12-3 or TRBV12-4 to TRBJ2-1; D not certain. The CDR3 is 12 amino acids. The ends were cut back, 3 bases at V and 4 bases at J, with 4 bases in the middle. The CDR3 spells CASSFLYNEQFF. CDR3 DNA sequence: TGTGCCAGCAGTTTCTTATACAATGAGCAGTTCTTC.

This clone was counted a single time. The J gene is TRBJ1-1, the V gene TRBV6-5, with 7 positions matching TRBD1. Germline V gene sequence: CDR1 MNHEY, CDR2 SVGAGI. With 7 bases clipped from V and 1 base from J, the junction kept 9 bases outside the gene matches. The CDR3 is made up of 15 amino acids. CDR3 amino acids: CASTSLGTANTEAFF. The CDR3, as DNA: TGTGCCAGCACCTCACTCGGGACAGCGAACACTGAAGCTTTCTTT.

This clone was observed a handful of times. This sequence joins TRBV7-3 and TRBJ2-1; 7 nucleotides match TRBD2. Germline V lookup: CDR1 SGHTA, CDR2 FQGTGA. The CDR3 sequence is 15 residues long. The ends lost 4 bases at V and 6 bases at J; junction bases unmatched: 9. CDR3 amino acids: CASSSHRDYRNEQFF. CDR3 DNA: TGTGCCAGCAGCTCACACCGGGACTATCGCAATGAGCAGTTCTTC.

The CDR3 spells CASSYAGHGANVLTF. Written as DNA, the CDR3 is TGTGCCAGCAGTTACGCAGGGCACGGGGCCAACGTCCTGACTTTC. The rearrangement uses TRBV6-5 and TRBJ2-6; D may be TRBD1 (5 bases). Trimming cost V 2 bases and J 4 bases, with 9 bases left between them. The CDR3 runs to 15 residues. Per the germline V gene, CDR1 is MNHEY and CDR2 is SVGAGI.

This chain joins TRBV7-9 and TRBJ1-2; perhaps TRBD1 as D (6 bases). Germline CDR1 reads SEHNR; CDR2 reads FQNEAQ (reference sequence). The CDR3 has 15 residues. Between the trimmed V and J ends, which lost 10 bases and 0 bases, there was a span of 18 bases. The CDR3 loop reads CATPLWAGANYGYTF. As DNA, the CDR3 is TGTGCCACCCCTTTGTGGGCAGGGGCTAACTATGGCTACACCTTC.

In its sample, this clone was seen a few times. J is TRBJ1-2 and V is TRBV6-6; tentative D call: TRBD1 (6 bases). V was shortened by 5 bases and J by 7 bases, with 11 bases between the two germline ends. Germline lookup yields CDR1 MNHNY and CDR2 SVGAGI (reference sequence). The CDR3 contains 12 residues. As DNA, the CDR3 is TGTGCCAGCAGTCGACAGGAGGGTGGCTACACCTTC. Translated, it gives CASSRQEGGYTF.

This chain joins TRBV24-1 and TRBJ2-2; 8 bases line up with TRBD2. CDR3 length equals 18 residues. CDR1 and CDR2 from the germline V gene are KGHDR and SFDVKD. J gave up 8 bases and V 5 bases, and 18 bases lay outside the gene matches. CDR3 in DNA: TGTGCCACCAGTGGGAGGCCCAGGGGACTAGGACTGTTTGGGGAGCTGTTTTTT. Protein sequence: CATSGRPRGLGLFGELFF.

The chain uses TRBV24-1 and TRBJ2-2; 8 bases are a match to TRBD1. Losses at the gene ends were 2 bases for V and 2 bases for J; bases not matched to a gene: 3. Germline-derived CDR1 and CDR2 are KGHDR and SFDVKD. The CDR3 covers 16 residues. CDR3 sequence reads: CATSDWTGINTGELFF. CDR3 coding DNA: TGTGCCACCAGTGATTGGACAGGGATAAACACCGGGGAGCTGTTTTTT.

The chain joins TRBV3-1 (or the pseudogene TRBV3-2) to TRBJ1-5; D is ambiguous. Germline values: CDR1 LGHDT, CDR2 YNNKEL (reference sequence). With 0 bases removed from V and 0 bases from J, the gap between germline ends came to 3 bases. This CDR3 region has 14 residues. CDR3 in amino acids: CASSQDHSNQPQHF. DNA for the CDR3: TGTGCCAGCAGCCAAGACCATAGCAATCAGCCCCAGCATTTT.

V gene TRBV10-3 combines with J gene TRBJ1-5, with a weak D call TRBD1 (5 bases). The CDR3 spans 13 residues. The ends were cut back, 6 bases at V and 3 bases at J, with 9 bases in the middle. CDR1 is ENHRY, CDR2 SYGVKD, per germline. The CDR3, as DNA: TGTGCCATCAGCGGGACTGACAATCAGCCCCAGCATTTT. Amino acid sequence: CAISGTDNQPQHF.

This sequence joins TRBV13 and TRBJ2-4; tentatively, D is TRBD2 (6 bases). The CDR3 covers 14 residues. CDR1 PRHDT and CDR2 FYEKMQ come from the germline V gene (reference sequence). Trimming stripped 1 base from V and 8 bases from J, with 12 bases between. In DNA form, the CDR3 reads TGTGCCAGCAGCTTAGAATCCGGGGAGGACATTCAGTACTTC. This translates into CASSLESGEDIQYF.

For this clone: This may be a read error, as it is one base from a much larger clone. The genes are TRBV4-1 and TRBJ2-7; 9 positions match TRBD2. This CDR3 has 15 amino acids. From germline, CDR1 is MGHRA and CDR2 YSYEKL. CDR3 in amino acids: CANSHLAGLSWEQYF. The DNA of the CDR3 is TGCGCCAACAGCCATCTAGCGGGGCTTTCCTGGGAGCAGTACTTC.

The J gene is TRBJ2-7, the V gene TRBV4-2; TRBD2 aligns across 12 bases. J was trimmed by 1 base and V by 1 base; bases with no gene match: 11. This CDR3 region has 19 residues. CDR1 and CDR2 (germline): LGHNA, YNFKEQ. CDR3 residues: CASSQGLAGGDPLSYEQYF. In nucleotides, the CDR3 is TGTGCCAGCAGCCAAGGTCTAGCGGGGGGGGATCCATTGTCCTACGAGCAGTACTTC.